This T cell receptor beta chain was identified in a study of technical replicates of blood from four donors. Only in-frame clones appear in the TCRdb table, and some are missing; sequencing was by immunoSEQ multiplex PCR. The table shows 68,000 or so clones, with about 97% occurring only once. Input material: T cells isolated from PBMCs. This sequence originates from a human donor in good health.

This CDR3 is CASSHGLGGDNEQFF. The CDR3 region has the DNA TGTGCCAGCAGTCATGGATTAGGCGGGGACAATGAGCAGTTCTTC. The rearrangement uses TRBV2 and TRBJ2-1, with TRBD2 as a possible D gene (6 bases). The germline V gene encodes CDR1 SNHLY and CDR2 FYNNEI. V lost 5 bases, J lost 5 bases, and 16 bases lay in between. CDR3 length: 15 amino acids.